This record concerns one T cell receptor (beta chain) sequence. Antigen: not known. Per the germline V gene, CDR1 is SGDLS and CDR2 is YYNGEE. V lost 3 bases to trimming and J lost 5 bases; unmatched junction nucleotides: 7. This CDR3 has 14 residues. This specimen comes from a study of blood T cells in healthy people across ages. Study results and caveats: PBMC samples, being unsorted, prevented any conclusive comparison of naive and antigen-experienced cells.

PCR was performed a second time for about 6 to 12 cycles using a sample-barcoded 5' primer and a J-beta primer mix. TCRdb used MiXCR to reprocess the 5' RACE reads, holding one entry per CDR3 protein. Of 1.5 million or so distinct CDR3 sequences in the sample, approximately 43% were seen once. The sequence was collected from a woman between 18 and 29 years old in good health. This rearrangement joins TRBV9 to TRBJ2-7; 8 bases align to TRBD2. Sequencing used blood. The CDR3 loop is CASSGAGASDEQYF. The CDR3 bases are TGTGCCAGCAGCGGAGCGGGAGCAAGCGACGAGCAGTACTTC.